Below, 31 T cell receptor beta chains from the same sample are listed, as sequenced in a study of blood T cells in healthy people across ages. Together with a sample-barcoded 5' primer, a J-beta primer mix was included in a second PCR lasting about 6 to 11 cycles. TCRdb re-derived calls from the 5' RACE reads in MiXCR, one entry per CDR3 protein. The sample holds 600,000 to 1,000,000 distinct CDR3 sequences, 20% to 25% seen once. These data were also filed under a second study, of T cells of mothers and their children.

Sample: blood. The receptors derive from a boy aged 10-17 years in good health.

A few counts support this clonotype. This rearrangement joins TRBV20-1 to TRBJ2-2; TRBD1 or TRBD2 may be the D gene (5 bases each). Trimming stripped 3 bases from V and 3 bases from J, with 20 bases between. Germline V gives CDR1 DFQATT, CDR2 SNEGSKA (reference sequence). CDR3 size: 17 residues. Here the CDR3 reads CSARRASGAWDTGELFF. In DNA form, the CDR3 reads TGCAGTGCTAGGAGGGCTAGTGGGGCCTGGGACACCGGGGAGCTGTTTTTT.

The rearrangement uses TRBV20-1 and TRBJ2-5; D remains ambiguous. In germline, CDR1 is DFQATT, CDR2 SNEGSKA (reference sequence). V gave up 1 base and J gave up 5 bases, with 8 bases separating them. The CDR3 runs 12 residues. The CDR3 is CSARVGWETQYF. CDR3 DNA: TGCAGTGCTAGAGTAGGGTGGGAGACCCAGTACTTC.

The V call is TRBV2, the J call TRBJ2-3; 8 nucleotides align to TRBD2. Trimming removed 4 bases from V and 7 bases from J; junction bases left unmatched: 7. Germline loops: CDR1 SNHLY, CDR2 FYNNEI. This CDR3 is 14 amino acids long. CDR3 in DNA: TGTGCCAGCAGTGCGGACAGCGGGAGAAATACGCAGTATTTT. The encoded protein is CASSADSGRNTQYF. The full variable domain, with the rest looked up from reference TRBV2 and TRBJ2-3, is EPEVTQTPSHQVTQMGQEVILRCVPISNHLYFYWYRQILGQKVEFLVSFYNNEISEKSEIFDDQFSVERPDGSNFTLKIRSTKLEDSAMYFCASSADSGRNTQYFGPGTRLTVL.

This clonotype has more than one count but fewer than ten. The rearrangement links TRBV28 to TRBJ2-7; 8 bases align to TRBD2. CDR1 MDHEN and CDR2 SYDVKM come from the germline V gene. This CDR3 contains 14 residues. After removal of 7 bases from V and 2 bases from J, the junction contained 7 bases not matched to a gene. The CDR3 region has the DNA TGTGCCAGCATAGGGACGGGAGGGGCCTACGAGCAGTACTTC. It translates to CASIGTGGAYEQYF.

V gene TRBV29-1 combines with J gene TRBJ2-5; no firm D call. The CDR3 totals 13 residues. V lost 4 bases to trimming and J lost 2 bases, with 11 bases between them. Germline CDR1 and CDR2: SQVTM and ANQGSEA. CDR3 sequence (DNA): TGCAGCGTTGCATACCGGGCTCAAGAGACCCAGTACTTC. This sequence encodes CSVAYRAQETQYF.

The chain carries TRBV20-1 and TRBJ2-3, with no clear D. V was shortened by 8 bases and J by 4 bases, with 22 bases between the two germline ends. Germline CDR1 reads DFQATT; CDR2 reads SNEGSKA (reference sequence). This CDR3 has 15 amino acids. CDR3 in DNA: TGCAGTCCACCCCTACGGCTATTAGGTTCAGATACGCAGTATTTT. Protein sequence: CSPPLRLLGSDTQYF.

The chain combines TRBV12-3 or TRBV12-4 with TRBJ2-5, with TRBD2 identical over 11 bases. CDR3 length: 16 amino acids. V shed 4 bases and J 0 bases; nucleotides not matched to a gene: 4. CDR3 nucleotide sequence: TGTGCCAGCAGTTCTCGACTAGCGGGGTACCAAGAGACCCAGTACTTC. Amino acid sequence: CASSSRLAGYQETQYF.

This clonotype has just one count. The genes are TRBV7-2 and TRBJ2-1, with TRBD2 as a possible D gene (5 bases). This CDR3 is 16 amino acids long. Germline CDR1 reads SGHTA; CDR2 reads FQGNSA. The ends were cut back, 1 base at V and 8 bases at J, with 18 bases in the middle. CDR3 bases: TGTGCCAGCAGCTTAGTGGCTAGCCAGAATTACGATGAGCAGTTCTTC. Translating gives CASSLVASQNYDEQFF.

There are a few counts of this clonotype. V usage is TRBV5-1 and J usage is TRBJ2-7, with D hard to call. V shed 3 bases and J shed 0 bases, with 10 bases lying between them. The CDR3 runs 14 residues. Germline CDR1 and CDR2: SGHRS and YFSETQ. The DNA of the CDR3 is TGCGCCAGCAGCTGGACCCCTGCCTCCTACGAGCAGTACTTC. Its translation: CASSWTPASYEQYF. Complete variable domain (other parts from reference TRBV5-1 and TRBJ2-7): KAGVTQTPRYLIKTRGQQVTLSCSPISGHRSVSWYQQTPGQGLQFLFEYFSETQRNKGNFPGRFSGRQFSNSRSEMNVSTLELGDSALYLCASSWTPASYEQYFGPGTRLTVT.

The V call is TRBV10-3, the J call TRBJ2-1, with 9 bases matching TRBD1. Germline values: CDR1 ENHRY, CDR2 SYGVKD. V shed 11 bases and J 6 bases; nucleotides not matched to a gene: 8. The CDR3 covers 13 residues. The CDR3 reads CASMGQGSNEQFF. CDR3 DNA sequence: TGTGCCTCGATGGGACAGGGTTCCAATGAGCAGTTCTTC.

The chain joins TRBV9 to TRBJ2-5, with D possibly matching TRBD1 (5 bases). The CDR3 totals 13 residues. The V and J ends lost 3 bases and 0 bases respectively, with 6 bases between them. The germline V gene encodes CDR1 SGDLS and CDR2 YYNGEE. CDR3 protein: CASSADNQETQYF. The CDR3, as DNA: TGTGCCAGCAGCGCGGACAACCAAGAGACCCAGTACTTC.

Concerning this clonotype itself: The junction differs from germline at one of its ends, possibly a read error. This chain links TRBV3-1 with TRBJ2-1, with 11 bases matching TRBD2. The germline CDR1 and CDR2 sequences are LGHDT and YNNKEL (reference sequence). The CDR3 spans 17 residues. Written as DNA, the CDR3 is TGTACCAGCAGCCAAGAGGCTCTAGCGGGGGGTTACAATGAGCAGTTCTTC. It codes for CTSSQEALAGGYNEQFF.

The rearrangement uses TRBV7-6 and TRBJ2-1, with 16 bases that match TRBD2. The J segment lost 8 bases and the V segment lost 5 bases, leaving 3 bases of the junction unmatched. CDR1 and CDR2 from the germline V gene are SGHVS and FNYEAQ. This CDR3 has 15 amino acids. The CDR3 nucleotides read TGTGCCAGCAGCAAGGGACTAGCGGGGGGGTATGAGCAGTTCTTC. This codes for CASSKGLAGGYEQFF.

The CDR3 DNA reads as TGTGCCAGCAGTCAGGCTGAGGGTGGAGGCTACACCTTC. It encodes CASSQAEGGGYTF. V gene TRBV6-5 combines with J gene TRBJ1-2; D gene uncertain. This CDR3 spans 13 amino acids. Germline V gene sequence: CDR1 MNHEY, CDR2 SVGAGI. V dropped 5 bases and J dropped 8 bases, with 15 bases sitting between them.

This clonotype came up a few times. The CDR3 sequence is CASSPNDRAQGNQPQHF. The CDR3 nucleotides read TGTGCCAGCTCACCGAATGACAGGGCCCAGGGCAATCAGCCCCAGCATTTT. The gene calls are TRBV18 and TRBJ1-5; 7 bases fit TRBD1. CDR1 is KGHSH, CDR2 LQKENI, per germline. Trimming at V came to 3 bases and at J to 2 bases, leaving 10 bases not matched to a gene. CDR3 length: 17 amino acids.

On this clonotype itself: Relative to the germline gene, one junction end is altered; a read error may explain this. The gene calls are TRBV5-1 and TRBJ2-5; D call uncertain. CDR1 is SGHRS and CDR2 is YFSETQ in the germline V gene. This CDR3 comprises 11 residues. The CDR3 region is CASGFKETQYF. CDR3 DNA sequence: TGCGCCAGCGGCTTTAAAGAGACCCAGTACTTC.

The chain has TRBV18 and TRBJ2-7, with unresolved D. Trimming stripped 0 bases from V and 7 bases from J, with 16 bases between. The CDR3 contains 15 residues. Germline-derived CDR1 and CDR2 are KGHSH and LQKENI. CDR3 in DNA: TGTGCCAGCTCACCACCGCAAGGGTCCTTGGGGGAGCAGTACTTC. Encoded protein: CASSPPQGSLGEQYF.

Concerning this clonotype itself: Its ends do not fully match the called genes, so a read error is possible. The chain recombines TRBV18 with TRBJ1-1; D unresolved. The CDR3 has 13 residues. Germline CDR1 is KGHSH and CDR2 is LQKENI. Written as DNA, the CDR3 is TGTGCCAGCTCACCGGACCCATCCGCTGAAGCTTCCTTT. It specifies CASSPDPSAEASF.

The genes are TRBV7-2 and TRBJ2-5; a possible D gene is TRBD1 (5 bases). Germline V gene sequence: CDR1 SGHTA, CDR2 FQGNSA. V was clipped by 1 base and J by 2 bases, with 11 bases between them. This CDR3 is 15 amino acids long. The CDR3 DNA is TGTGCCAGCAGCTTAGGGGGCAGGGTACAAGAGACCCAGTACTTC. It is translated as CASSLGGRVQETQYF.

The chain joins TRBV3-1 to TRBJ2-3; D might be TRBD1 (6 bases). The CDR3 is made up of 18 amino acids. Germline CDR1 reads LGHDT; CDR2 reads YNNKEL (reference sequence). Trimming shortened V by 1 base and J by 2 bases, and 19 bases separated the two germline ends. CDR3 residues: CASSQVVGHREDTDTQYF. CDR3 bases: TGTGCCAGCAGCCAAGTTGTGGGGCACAGGGAAGACACAGATACGCAGTATTTT.

The sample holds a few counts of this clonotype. The V and J genes are TRBV21-1 and TRBJ2-1; the table's D call of TRBD1 was not tested on the DNA. TRBV21-1 is a pseudogene locus. There are 17 residues in the CDR3. CDR3 coding DNA: TGTGCCAGCAGCAAAGCGGTCAGGGTAGGGGCCTACAATGAGCAGTTCTTC. It encodes CASSKAVRVGAYNEQFF.

The V and J genes are TRBV10-3 and TRBJ2-7, with 7 bases fitting TRBD2. CDR3 size: 15 residues. In germline, CDR1 is ENHRY, CDR2 SYGVKD. The V segment lost 6 bases and the J segment 1 base; nucleotides outside the gene matches: 9. The CDR3 DNA reads TGTGCCATCAGGTTGGGGGGGAGTGGTTCCTACGAGCAGTACTTC. Its translation is CAIRLGGSGSYEQYF.

J is TRBJ1-1 and V is TRBV12-3 or TRBV12-4; no firm D call. The length of the CDR3 is 13 residues. V was clipped by 5 bases and J by 7 bases, with 14 bases between them. DNA for the CDR3: TGTGCCAGCAGTCCGCCCCCGGGTCTTGAAGCTTTCTTT. This gives the protein CASSPPPGLEAFF.

This clonotype showed up many times. V is TRBV10-2 and J is TRBJ1-2; D gene unclear. Per the germline V gene, CDR1 is WSHSY and CDR2 is SAAADI. Trimming removed 2 bases from V and 4 bases from J, with 11 bases in between. The CDR3 loop spans 14 amino acids. DNA of the CDR3: TGCGCCAGCAGTGAGGGTCAACTCTCCTATGGCTACACCTTC. Protein sequence: CASSEGQLSYGYTF.

The chain combines TRBV27 with TRBJ2-5, with no clear D. The DNA matches TRBJ2-1 better at its end, which makes the J call doubtful. Germline-derived CDR1 and CDR2 are MNHEY and SMNVEV (reference sequence). This CDR3 has 13 residues. The CDR3, as DNA: TGTGCCAGCAGTTCCTTATACTACAATGAGCAGTTCTTC. This sequence encodes CASSSLYYNEQFF.

There are many counts of this clonotype. V is TRBV7-2 and J is TRBJ2-3; TRBD2 agrees at 12 bases. This CDR3 has 15 residues. Germline CDR1 reads SGHTA; CDR2 reads FQGNSA. J was trimmed by 3 bases and V by 5 bases; bases with no gene match: 3. In nucleotides, the CDR3 is TGTGCCAGCAGCCCTACTAGCGGGGGGACAGATACGCAGTATTTT. This translates into CASSPTSGGTDTQYF.

This chain uses TRBV7-8 with TRBJ1-2; D possibly corresponds to TRBD1 (5 bases). The germline gives CDR1 SGHVS, CDR2 FQNEAQ. Trimming shortened V by 1 base and J by 8 bases, and 11 bases separated the two germline ends. The CDR3 runs to 13 residues. The CDR3 is CASSLGSGFGYTF. The CDR3 DNA reads as TGTGCCAGCAGCTTAGGTTCAGGGTTCGGCTACACCTTC.

This chain uses TRBV6-1 with TRBJ2-5, with 8 bases fitting TRBD2. The J call is doubtful: the DNA matches TRBJ2-7 better. The germline CDR1 and CDR2 sequences are MNHNS and SASEGT. CDR3 length: 14 amino acids. As DNA, the CDR3 is TGTGCCAGCAGTGAGTGGCGGGAGGCCTACGAGCAGTACTTC. This translates into CASSEWREAYEQYF.

The chain couples TRBV28 to TRBJ1-1; D is undetermined. This CDR3 has 14 residues. Trimming pared 5 bases from V and 3 bases from J, leaving 13 bases between. In germline, CDR1 is MDHEN, CDR2 SYDVKM. CDR3 coding DNA: TGTGCCAGCAGTAAACAGAGTGGGTACACTGAAGCTTTCTTT. This translates into CASSKQSGYTEAFF.

The chain carries TRBV27 and TRBJ1-3, with a tentative D call TRBD1 (5 bases). Trimming removed 3 bases from V and 4 bases from J, with 13 bases in between. CDR1 and CDR2 (germline): MNHEY, SMNVEV (reference sequence). The CDR3 is 15 amino acids. Written as DNA, the CDR3 is TGTGCCAGCAGTTTGGGAGGGGCGGGAGGAAACACCATATATTTT. This translates into CASSLGGAGGNTIYF.

The CDR3 nucleotides are TGCAGCGTTGAAGATGGGCAGTTCAATGAGCAGTTCTTC. Translating it yields CSVEDGQFNEQFF. The chain carries TRBV29-1 and TRBJ2-1; no firm D call. V was cut by 0 bases and J by 6 bases, with 9 bases left in between. CDR3 length: 13 amino acids. CDR1 is SQVTM, CDR2 ANQGSEA, per germline.